The next 25 T cell receptor beta chains were all read from a single sample in a study of glioma-infiltrating T cells. Amplification of TCR alpha and beta CDR3 regions from RNA used iRepertoire nested multiplex PCR. In TCRdb, the multiplex PCR reads were re-called with MiXCR into one record per CDR3 protein. The data contain 150,000 to 200,000 distinct CDR3 sequences, around 45% of them singletons. Input material: glioma tissue, nonneoplastic brain tissue, or PBMCs (not recorded which). The receptors come from a human donor with low-grade glioma or glioblastoma, undergoing nonglioma brain surgery, or in good health (not recorded which).

Comments on this clonotype: It may be a read error: a sequence one base away is much more abundant. The CDR3 region is CASSVNPSYNKQFF. The CDR3 DNA reads as TGTGCCAGCAGTGTAAACCCCAGCTACAATAAGCAGTTCTTC. This chain uses TRBV2 with TRBJ2-1; D not resolved. CDR1 SNHLY and CDR2 FYNNEI come from the germline V gene. This CDR3 has 14 residues. The full variable domain, with the rest looked up from reference TRBV2 and TRBJ2-1, is EPEVTQTPSHQVTQMGQEVILRCVPISNHLYFYWYRQILGQKVEFLVSFYNNEISEKSEIFDDQFSVERPDGSNFTLKIRSTKLEDSAMYFCASSVNPSYNKQFFGPGTRLTVL.

The V call is TRBV29-1, the J call TRBJ2-5; perhaps D is TRBD1 or TRBD2 (5 bases each). This CDR3 region has 12 residues. Germline-derived CDR1 and CDR2 are SQVTM and ANQGSEA. V gave up 4 bases and J gave up 7 bases, with 13 bases separating them. The CDR3 here is CSVAQGRGTQYF. Here the CDR3 DNA reads TGCAGCGTTGCTCAGGGTCGGGGGACCCAGTACTTC.

In regard to this clonotype: A much bigger clone sits one base away, suggesting this may be a read error. The rearrangement uses TRBV6-6 and TRBJ2-3; D might be TRBD1 (5 bases). The germline V gene has CDR1 MNHNY and CDR2 SVGAGI (reference sequence). The CDR3 contains 17 residues. The CDR3 here is CASSFIGQGRSRDTQYF. In DNA, the CDR3 is TGTGCCAGCAGTTTTATCGGGCAGGGCCGGAGCAGAGATACGCAGTATTTT.

Notes on this clonotype: This may arise from a read error, as a much more abundant clone is one base away. The V and J genes are TRBV7-2 and TRBJ2-5, with a possible D match to TRBD1 (6 bases). The V end was cut by 1 base, the J end by 6 bases, with 12 bases between. Germline V gene data show CDR1 as SGHTA and CDR2 as FQGNSA. The CDR3 has 14 residues. The CDR3 DNA reads as TGTGCCAGCAGCTTAGAGCAGGGACAACAGACCCAGTACTTC. Protein product: CASSLEQGQQTQYF.

The J gene is TRBJ2-7, the V gene TRBV6-5; 7 bases are shared with TRBD1. CDR3 size: 14 residues. V was pared by 4 bases and J by 6 bases, with 9 bases of the junction left unmatched. Germline V gene sequence: CDR1 MNHEY, CDR2 SVGAGI. The CDR3 region has the DNA TGTGCCAGCAGTTGGGACAGTGGTCGAGGCGAGCAGTACTTC. Translating it yields CASSWDSGRGEQYF.

This clonotype was counted ten times or more. The gene calls are TRBV28 and TRBJ2-7; the match to TRBD2 covers 11 bases. Germline V lookup: CDR1 MDHEN, CDR2 SYDVKM. The CDR3 has 13 amino acids. The V gene end was trimmed by 8 bases and the J gene end by 3 bases; junction bases not matched to a gene: 3. This chain's CDR3 is CASGLAGFYEQYF. In DNA, the CDR3 is TGTGCCAGCGGACTAGCGGGTTTCTACGAGCAGTACTTC.

In regard to this clonotype: A much larger clone differs by one base, so this may be a read error. The chain employs TRBV7-9 and TRBJ1-5; D gene unclear. This CDR3 is built from 12 residues. The V gene's germline CDR1 is SEHNR and CDR2 FQNEAQ (reference sequence). Here the CDR3 reads CASSSENQHQHF. CDR3 DNA: TGTGCCAGCAGCTCGGAAAATCAGCACCAGCATTTT.

Notes on this clonotype: The germline gene is not matched at one end of the junction; a read error may be the cause. The J gene is TRBJ2-1, the V gene TRBV28; possible D gene TRBD1, 6 bases. The CDR3 sequence is 19 residues long. CDR1 is MDHEN and CDR2 is SYDVKM in the germline V gene. CDR3 DNA sequence: TGTGCCAGCAGTCCGTCCCCTGCTTTGGGGGCATTACGTTACAATAAGCAGTTCTTC. This codes for CASSPSPALGALRYNKQFF.

This clonotype was counted ten times or more. This CDR3 is CASSLGRDYEQYF. In DNA, the CDR3 is TGTGCCAGCAGTTTAGGCCGAGACTACGAGCAGTACTTC. This chain links TRBV27 with TRBJ2-7; D is unclear. The germline V and J ends were trimmed by 2 bases and 3 bases, with 8 bases remaining between them. Germline V gives CDR1 MNHEY, CDR2 SMNVEV (reference sequence). The CDR3 runs 13 residues.

The V gene is TRBV28, the J gene TRBJ2-7, with D tentatively TRBD1 or TRBD2 (6 bases each). V shed 6 bases and J shed 7 bases, with 22 bases lying between them. The CDR3 spans 15 residues. The germline CDR1 and CDR2 sequences are MDHEN and SYDVKM. CDR3 sequence: CASSHIADYQGEQYF. CDR3 nucleotides: TGTGCCAGCAGCCACATAGCGGACTACCAGGGGGAGCAGTACTTC. Full variable domain (rest looked up from reference TRBV28 and TRBJ2-7): DVKVTQSSRYLVKRTGEKVFLECVQDMDHENMFWYRQDPGLGLRLIYFSYDVKMKEKGDIPEGYSVSREKKERFSLILESASTNQTSMYLCASSHIADYQGEQYFGPGTRLTVT.

V is TRBV10-3 and J is TRBJ2-7; 9 positions agree with TRBD1. The CDR3 has 14 amino acids. Per germline, CDR1 ENHRY and CDR2 SYGVKD. V dropped 6 bases and J dropped 5; count of bases not matched to a gene: 8. The CDR3 DNA sequence: TGTGCCATCAGCTCGGACAGGGGATCCCACGAGCAGTACTTC. Its translation is CAISSDRGSHEQYF.

J is TRBJ2-7 and V is TRBV14, with unresolved D. CDR3 size: 14 residues. Germline V gives CDR1 SGHDN, CDR2 FVKESK. Trimming left V 1 base short and J 2 bases short, with 9 bases between. DNA for the CDR3: TGTGCCAGCAGCCAAGGTAACGGACCCTACGAGCAGTACTTC. This sequence encodes CASSQGNGPYEQYF.

This clonotype was counted once. The chain carries TRBV19 and TRBJ2-1; D not resolved. CDR1 and CDR2 from the germline V gene are LNHDA and SQIVND (reference sequence). V lost 6 bases to trimming and J lost 5 bases, with 14 bases between them. CDR3 length: 14 residues. For the CDR3, the DNA is TGTGCCAGTAGCCAAGACCCGACCCACAATGAGCAGTTCTTC. Protein sequence: CASSQDPTHNEQFF.

Comment on this clonotype: This may be a read error: a much more frequent sequence differs by one nucleotide. The chain joins TRBV4-1 to TRBJ2-1, with 8 bases that match TRBD2. This CDR3 comprises 15 residues. J was trimmed by 7 bases and V by 5 bases; bases with no gene match: 10. The germline V gene encodes CDR1 MGHRA and CDR2 YSYEKL. Here the CDR3 DNA reads TGCGCCAGCAGCACCATTAGCGGGAAATGGAATGAGCAGTTCTTC. Protein: CASSTISGKWNEQFF.

V is TRBV29-1 and J is TRBJ2-2; D not resolved. The CDR3 loop spans 14 amino acids. V lost 3 bases and J lost 5, with 13 bases in between. Germline-derived CDR1 and CDR2 are SQVTM and ANQGSEA. The CDR3 protein is CSVDGQKSTGELFF. For the CDR3, the DNA is TGCAGCGTTGATGGTCAGAAGTCTACCGGGGAGCTGTTTTTT.

This clonotype has only a few counts. The chain couples TRBV29-1 to TRBJ2-3, with a tentative D call TRBD1 (6 bases). The V gene's germline CDR1 is SQVTM and CDR2 ANQGSEA. Trimming took 7 bases from V and 2 from J, leaving 10 bases between them. This CDR3 contains 12 residues. The CDR3 DNA reads as TGCAGCGCACAGGGATTCACAGATACGCAGTATTTT. This translates into CSAQGFTDTQYF.

This clonotype was observed a few times. This may be a read error: a much more frequent sequence differs by one nucleotide. The rearrangement joins TRBV20-1 to TRBJ1-1; 8 bases line up with TRBD1. CDR1 is DFQATT and CDR2 is SNEGSKA in the germline V gene (reference sequence). The CDR3 runs 14 residues. This chain's CDR3 is CSASAGGWNTKAFF. The CDR3 region has the DNA TGCAGTGCTAGCGCAGGGGGCTGGAACACTAAAGCTTTCTTT.

As to this clonotype: This may arise from a read error, as a much more abundant clone is one base away. V is TRBV20-1 and J is TRBJ2-3, with 8 bases identical to TRBD2. The CDR3 spans 17 residues. Trimming cost V 7 bases and J 12 bases; bases outside gene matches: 27. Per germline, CDR1 DFQATT and CDR2 SNEGSKA (reference sequence). The CDR3 region has the DNA TGCAGTGATATCGCCCGCCTCTCGCCTAGCGGGTTATCCTATCAGTATTTT. It translates to CSDIARLSPSGLSYQYF.

The chain links TRBV10-3 to TRBJ2-1; 8 bases map to TRBD2. Germline values: CDR1 ENHRY, CDR2 SYGVKD. The V gene end was trimmed by 8 bases and the J gene end by 7 bases; junction bases not matched to a gene: 13. The CDR3 contains 15 residues. The CDR3 DNA reads TGTGCCATCGAGGCGACCTGGCGCGGGGGGAATGAGCAGTTCTTC. Its protein product is CAIEATWRGGNEQFF.

This clonotype was counted ten times or more. J is TRBJ2-4 and V is TRBV29-1; no reliable D call. V dropped 5 bases and J dropped 2 bases, with 7 bases sitting between them. The CDR3 is made up of 12 amino acids. Germline-derived CDR1 and CDR2 are SQVTM and ANQGSEA. CDR3 nucleotide sequence: TGCAGCGTTCGGGCATCCAAAAACATTCAGTACTTC. Protein: CSVRASKNIQYF. Combining the CDR3 with reference TRBV29-1 and TRBJ2-4 gives the whole variable domain SAVISQKPSRDICQRGTSLTIQCQVDSQVTMMFWYRQQPGQSLTLIATANQGSEATYESGFVIDKFPISRPNLTFSTLTVSNMSPEDSSIYLCSVRASKNIQYFGAGTRLSVL.

On this clonotype: A single base separates this from a much larger clone, so it may be a read error. The rearrangement joins TRBV10-3 to TRBJ2-4; D may correspond to TRBD1 or TRBD2 (5 bases each). Germline assignment: CDR1 ENHRY and CDR2 SYGVKD. V shed 5 bases and J shed 7 bases, with 21 bases lying between them. The CDR3 is 16 residues long. The CDR3 loop reads CAISPAAGRRPNIQYF. DNA of the CDR3: TGTGCCATCAGTCCCGCTGCAGGGAGAAGGCCCAACATTCAGTACTTC.

With regard to this clonotype: Germline is not matched at one junction end, which may reflect a read error. The V and J genes are TRBV4-2 and TRBJ2-1; D is possibly TRBD2 (5 bases). Germline loops: CDR1 LGHNA, CDR2 YNFKEQ. The CDR3 loop spans 14 amino acids. The CDR3 region is CASNQDSAGNEQFF. The CDR3 region has the DNA TGTGCCAGCAACCAAGACTCCGCGGGCAATGAGCAGTTCTTC.

Points on this clonotype: Possible read error: a much larger clone is one base away. J is TRBJ1-2 and V is TRBV7-2; D is unclear. Germline V gene sequence: CDR1 SGHTA, CDR2 FQGNSA. The CDR3 has 15 residues. CDR3 residues: CASSPDGGLNYGHTF. CDR3 DNA: TGTGCCAGCAGCCCCGACGGCGGCCTAAACTATGGCCACACCTTC. Filled out from reference TRBV7-2 and TRBJ1-2, the complete variable domain reads GAGVSQSPSNKVTEKGKDVELRCDPISGHTALYWYRQSLGQGLEFLIYFQGNSAPDKSGLPSDRFSAERTGGSVSTLTIQRTQQEDSAVYLCASSPDGGLNYGHTFGSGTRLTVV.

J is TRBJ2-2 and V is TRBV28, with a weak D call TRBD1 (6 bases). The CDR3 is 14 amino acids. Deletions cut 10 bases from V and 0 bases from J, with 12 bases between. CDR1 is MDHEN and CDR2 is SYDVKM in the germline V gene. The CDR3 is CAKSRGSNTGELFF. The CDR3 DNA follows: TGTGCCAAATCCAGGGGCTCGAACACCGGGGAGCTGTTTTTT. Filled out from reference TRBV28 and TRBJ2-2, the complete variable domain reads DVKVTQSSRYLVKRTGEKVFLECVQDMDHENMFWYRQDPGLGLRLIYFSYDVKMKEKGDIPEGYSVSREKKERFSLILESASTNQTSMYLCAKSRGSNTGELFFGEGSRLTVL.

Points on this clonotype: A much larger clone differs from this one at a single base, so this may be a read error. This sequence joins TRBV5-1 and TRBJ2-1; D is ambiguous. The CDR3 runs to 10 residues. CDR1 and CDR2 (germline): SGHRS, YFSETQ. Trimming cost V 4 bases and J 10 bases, with 6 bases left between them. For the CDR3, the DNA is TGCGCCAGCAGCGCAGTGGAGCAGTTCTTC. Translated, it gives CASSAVEQFF.